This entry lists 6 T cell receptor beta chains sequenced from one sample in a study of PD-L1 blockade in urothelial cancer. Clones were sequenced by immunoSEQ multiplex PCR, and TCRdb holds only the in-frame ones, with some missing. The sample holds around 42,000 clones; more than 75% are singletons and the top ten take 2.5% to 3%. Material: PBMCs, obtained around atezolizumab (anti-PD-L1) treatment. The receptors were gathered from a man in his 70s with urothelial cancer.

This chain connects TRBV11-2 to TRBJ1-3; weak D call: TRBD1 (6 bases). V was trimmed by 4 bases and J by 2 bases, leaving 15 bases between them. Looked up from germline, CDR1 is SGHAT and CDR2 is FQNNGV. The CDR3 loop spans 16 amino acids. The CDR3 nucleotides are TGTGCCAGCAGCTCCCCTTACAGGGCCACTGGAAACACCATATATTTT. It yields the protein CASSSPYRATGNTIYF.

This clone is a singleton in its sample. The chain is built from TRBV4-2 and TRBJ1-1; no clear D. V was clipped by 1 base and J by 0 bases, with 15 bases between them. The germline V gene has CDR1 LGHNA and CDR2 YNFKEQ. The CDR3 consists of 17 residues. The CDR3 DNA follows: TGTGCCAGCAGCCAAGGCCCAGGACTAGGAATGAACACTGAAGCTTTCTTT. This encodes CASSQGPGLGMNTEAFF.

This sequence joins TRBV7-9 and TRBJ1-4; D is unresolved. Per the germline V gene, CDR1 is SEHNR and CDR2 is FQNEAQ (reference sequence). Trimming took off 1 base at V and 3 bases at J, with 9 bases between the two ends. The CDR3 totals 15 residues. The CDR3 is CASSLGGSANEKLFF. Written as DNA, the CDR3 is TGTGCCAGCAGCTTAGGTGGCTCCGCTAATGAAAAACTGTTTTTT.

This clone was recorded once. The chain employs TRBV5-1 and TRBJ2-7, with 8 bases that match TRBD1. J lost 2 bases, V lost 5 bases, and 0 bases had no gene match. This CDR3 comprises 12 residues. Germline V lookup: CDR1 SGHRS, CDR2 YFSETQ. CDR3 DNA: TGCGCCAGCAGGGGACAGGCCTACGAGCAGTACTTC. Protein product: CASRGQAYEQYF. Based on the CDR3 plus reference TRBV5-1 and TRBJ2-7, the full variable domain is KAGVTQTPRYLIKTRGQQVTLSCSPISGHRSVSWYQQTPGQGLQFLFEYFSETQRNKGNFPGRFSGRQFSNSRSEMNVSTLELGDSALYLCASRGQAYEQYFGPGTRLTVT.

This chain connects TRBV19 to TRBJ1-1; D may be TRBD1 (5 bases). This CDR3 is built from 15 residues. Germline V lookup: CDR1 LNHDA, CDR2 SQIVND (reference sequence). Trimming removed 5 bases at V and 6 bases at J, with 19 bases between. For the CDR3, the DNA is TGTGCCAGTAGTCCTGGGGGGGTCAAGAAGGCTGAAGCTTTCTTT. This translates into CASSPGGVKKAEAFF.

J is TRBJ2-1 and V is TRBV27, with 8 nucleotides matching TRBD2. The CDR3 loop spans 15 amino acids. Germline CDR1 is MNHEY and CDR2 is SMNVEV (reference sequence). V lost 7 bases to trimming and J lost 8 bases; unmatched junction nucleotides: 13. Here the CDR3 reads CASNLSGKEVDEQFF. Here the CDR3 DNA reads TGTGCCAGCAACCTTAGCGGGAAGGAGGTCGATGAGCAGTTCTTC.